One TCR beta chain is described in this entry. Its antigen is not identified. CDR1 and CDR2 (germline): SGHTA, FQGNSA. The CDR3 consists of 15 residues. The data derive from a study of STAT5B mutations in CD4+ large granular lymphocyte leukemia. Whole-study context: Among healthy donors, a particular HLA allele went with more CDR3 'QG' motifs. General study points: No patients shared main leukemic clonotypes, though around 24% appeared at low frequency elsewhere. Patient CD4-sorted repertoires stayed more clonal than healthy ones after leukemic-clone removal.

This was a survey-level run. TCRdb keeps only in-frame clones here, not all; method: immunoSEQ multiplex PCR. This sample has tens of thousands of clones, with about 70% found just once. Sequenced input: CD4+ T cells from blood buffy coats. V is TRBV7-2 and J is TRBJ2-5; 10 bases align to TRBD2. The J call could be wrong; TRBJ2-7 is a better fit for the DNA end. The TCR was taken from a human donor in good health. In DNA, the CDR3 is TGTGCCAGCAGCTTATACGCCAGCGGGGGGGGCGAGCAGTACTTC. Its protein product is CASSLYASGGGEQYF.